This note documents a single T cell receptor beta chain sequence. Antigen specificity is unknown. Assay: immunoSEQ multiplex PCR; the TCRdb copy retains only in-frame clones and omits some. The sample includes about 91,000 clones, under 90% of them seen just once. The CDR3 spans 15 residues. V lost 1 base and J lost 8; bases outside the gene matches: 5. Per germline, CDR1 LNHNV and CDR2 YYDKDF (reference sequence). The time point denotes: baseline pretreatment blood. This sample's treatment: 15 Gy SBRT to primary tumor, nephrectomy 4 weeks later. Serial blood draws occurred at baseline and 2 and 4 weeks post-SBRT. This renal cell carcinoma was of the clear cell type. The entry originates in a study of radiation and T cells in renal cell carcinoma. General study points: Pretreatment tumor biopsies were lacking, so baseline clonotypes are unknown.

The sequence was obtained from a man between 60 and 75 years old with renal cell carcinoma. The chain combines TRBV15 with TRBJ2-1, with 10 nucleotides matching TRBD2. Sequencing was performed on blood, taken from a patient whose treatment included radiotherapy and nephrectomy. CDR3 amino acids: CATSRASGSRDEQFF. The DNA for the CDR3 is TGTGCCACCAGCAGAGCTAGCGGGAGTCGGGATGAGCAGTTCTTC.